This T cell receptor beta chain was identified in a study of regulatory T cells in long-lasting Graves disease. The time point here: newly diagnosed GD, antithyroid drugs for less than 3 months. The TCR library used RNA extracted from PBMCs. With EDTA tubes as the receptacles, approximately 8.2 milliliters of peripheral blood were drawn. General study findings and limits: Persistent disease preferred TRBV28, TRBJ1-2 and TRBJ2-5.

The authors built TCR beta libraries using iRepertoire HTBI primers and Arm-PCR of CDR3 regions. One entry per CDR3 protein, called by TCRdb with MiXCR from the multiplex PCR reads. The table lists 410,000 or so distinct CDR3 sequences, approximately 15% of them singletons. The CDR3 length is 14 residues. Trimming took off 5 bases at V and 5 bases at J, with 15 bases between the two ends. Germline CDR1 and CDR2: SGHTA and FQGTGA. This clonotype came up a few times. Its antigen remains unknown. These data were likewise used in another study, on T cells in Graves' hyperthyroidism and ophthalmopathy. Turning to that study: In making diagnoses, clinical symptoms, serum thyroxine and TRAb, thyroid ultrasound and orbital computed tomography were all used. First-round RT-PCR targeting the TCR CDR3 was performed with the HTBI primer set.

The source was peripheral blood mononuclear cells (PBMCs), collected at new diagnosis, from a patient treated with antithyroid drugs. This clonotype was obtained from a woman aged 25 to 45 with Graves disease. The chain is built from TRBV7-3 and TRBJ2-5; D could derive from TRBD1 or TRBD2 (5 bases each). CDR3 in amino acids: CASSPLGTGETQYF. The DNA of the CDR3 is TGTGCCAGCAGCCCATTGGGGACGGGGGAGACCCAGTACTTC.